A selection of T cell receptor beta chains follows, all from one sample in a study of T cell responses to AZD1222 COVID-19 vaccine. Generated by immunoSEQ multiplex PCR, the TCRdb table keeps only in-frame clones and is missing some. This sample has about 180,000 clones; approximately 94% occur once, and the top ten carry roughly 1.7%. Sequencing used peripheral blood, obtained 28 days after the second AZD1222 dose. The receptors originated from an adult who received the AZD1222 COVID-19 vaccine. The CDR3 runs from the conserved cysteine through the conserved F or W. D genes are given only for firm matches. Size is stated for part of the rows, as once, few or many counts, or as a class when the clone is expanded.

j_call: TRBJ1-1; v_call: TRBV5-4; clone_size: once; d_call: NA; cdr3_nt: TGTGCCAGCAGCAAGACAGCTATGAACACTGAAGCTTTCTTT; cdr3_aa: CASSKTAMNTEAFF
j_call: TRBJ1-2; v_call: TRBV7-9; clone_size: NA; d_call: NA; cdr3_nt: TGTGCCAGCAGCTTAGTTTCTCACAGGGCGGGGGAAAGTGGCTACACCTTC; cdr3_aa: CASSLVSHRAGESGYTF
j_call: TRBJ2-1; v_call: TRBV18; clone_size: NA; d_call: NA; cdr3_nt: TGTGCCAGCTCACCGATAGCACCGGGCCCAGTCAACAATGAGCAGTTCTTC; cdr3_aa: CASSPIAPGPVNNEQFF
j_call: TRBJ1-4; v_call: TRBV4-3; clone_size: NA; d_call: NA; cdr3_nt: TGCGCCAGCAGCCAAAACATAGGCCTCAGCGCGGAAAAACTGTTTTTT; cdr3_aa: CASSQNIGLSAEKLFF
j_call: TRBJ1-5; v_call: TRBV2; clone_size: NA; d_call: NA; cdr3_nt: TGTGCCACCCGTGAGGTCTGGGGCAATCAGCCCCAGCATTTT; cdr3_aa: CATREVWGNQPQHF
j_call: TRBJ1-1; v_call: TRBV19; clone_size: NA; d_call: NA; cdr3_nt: TGTGCCAGTAGTGCTAGGCGCACTGAAGCTTTCTTT; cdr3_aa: CASSARRTEAFF
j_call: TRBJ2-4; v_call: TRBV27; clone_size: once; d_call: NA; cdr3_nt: TGTGCCAGCAGTCCTCTAGCCAAAAACATTCAGTACTTC; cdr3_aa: CASSPLAKNIQYF
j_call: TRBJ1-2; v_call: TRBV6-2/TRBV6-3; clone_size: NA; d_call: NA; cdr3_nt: TGTGCCAGCAGTTACGGCGTGAAGACGGTCAACTATGGCTACACCTTC; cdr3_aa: CASSYGVKTVNYGYTF
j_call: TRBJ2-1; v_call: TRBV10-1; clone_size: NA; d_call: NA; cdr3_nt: TGCGCCAGCAGTGAGACGGGACCCTCTTACAATGAGCAGTTCTTC; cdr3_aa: CASSETGPSYNEQFF
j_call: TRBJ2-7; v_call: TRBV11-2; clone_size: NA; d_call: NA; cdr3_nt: TGTGCCAGCAGCTTAGTCGTAGCGCGCCAGTCGAAGAGTCCCTACGAGCAGTACTTC; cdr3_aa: CASSLVVARQSKSPYEQYF
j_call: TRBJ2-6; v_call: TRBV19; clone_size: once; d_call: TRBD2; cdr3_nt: TGTGCCAGTAGTAAGGGAGGGACTAGCGGGAACTCTGGGGCCAACGTCCTGACTTTC; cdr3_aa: CASSKGGTSGNSGANVLTF
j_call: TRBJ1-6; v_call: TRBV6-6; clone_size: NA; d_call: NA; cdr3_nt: TGTGCCAGCACGGCAGGCAGCTCCTATAATTCACCCCTCCACTTT; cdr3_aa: CASTAGSSYNSPLHF
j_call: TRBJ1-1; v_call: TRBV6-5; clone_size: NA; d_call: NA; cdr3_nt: TGTGCCAGCAGTTACTTTTCCTCGGTGAACACTGAAGCTTTCTTT; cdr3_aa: CASSYFSSVNTEAFF
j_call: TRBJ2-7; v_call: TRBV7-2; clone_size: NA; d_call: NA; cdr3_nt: TGTGCCAGCAGCTTTTATAGGGGGTACGAGCAGTACTTC; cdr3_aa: CASSFYRGYEQYF
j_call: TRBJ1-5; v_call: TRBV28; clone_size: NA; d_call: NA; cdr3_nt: TGTGCCAGCAGTAAAACCTTACAAGCTACTACGCCCCAGCATTTT; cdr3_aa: CASSKTLQATTPQHF
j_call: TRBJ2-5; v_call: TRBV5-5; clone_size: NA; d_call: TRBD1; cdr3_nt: TGTGCCAGCAGCTTGGCAGGGGGCTCGGAGACCCAGTACTTC; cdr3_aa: CASSLAGGSETQYF
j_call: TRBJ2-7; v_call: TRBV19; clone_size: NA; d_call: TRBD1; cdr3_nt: TGTGCCAGTAGTGGCCCAGGGGACAGTCGTGCCGAGCAGTACTTC; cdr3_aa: CASSGPGDSRAEQYF
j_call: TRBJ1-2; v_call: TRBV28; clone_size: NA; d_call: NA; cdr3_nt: TGTGCCAGCAGCCCCATGACAGGAGCGGGCTACACCTTC; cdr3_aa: CASSPMTGAGYTF
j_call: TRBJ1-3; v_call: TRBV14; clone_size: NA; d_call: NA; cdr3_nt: TGTGCCAGCAGCCAAACAGGAAACACCATATATTTT; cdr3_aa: CASSQTGNTIYF
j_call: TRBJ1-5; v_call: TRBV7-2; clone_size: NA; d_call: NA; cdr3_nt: TGTGCCAGCAGCTTAGTAGCGGCACCAAATCAGCCCCAGCATTTT; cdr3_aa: CASSLVAAPNQPQHF